The sequence of this T cell receptor beta chain was determined in a study of beta chain features in type 1 diabetes. Regarding the study as a whole: Within the patient group, naive, central memory and Treg TCRB repertoires appeared more similar to each other than within healthy donors.

All of the isolated RNA was reverse transcribed, so expressed TCRB transcripts were sequenced. This table comes from immunoSEQ multiplex PCR, and its TCRdb copy is limited to in-frame clones, with some not included. The profile shows about 900,000 clones, roughly 15% of them singletons. On this clone: The antigen is not known.

The CDR3 is 14 residues long. CDR1 and CDR2 from the germline V gene are SGHTA and FQGTGA. The trim removed 4 bases at V and 8 bases at J, leaving 9 bases unmatched. The specimen sequenced was naive CD4+ T cells from blood. The rearrangement links TRBV7-3 to TRBJ2-3; 7 nucleotides align to TRBD2. The TCR originated in a woman younger than 35 in good health. The CDR3: CASSSRRTSLTQYF. For the CDR3, the DNA is TGTGCCAGCAGCTCCCGTCGGACTAGTCTTACGCAGTATTTT.